The entry below gives a single T cell receptor beta chain sequence along with its context. Time point described: newly diagnosed GD, antithyroid drugs for less than 3 months. From RNA extracted from PBMCs, the TCR library was made. These data are taken from a study of regulatory T cells in long-lasting Graves disease. HTBI primers from iRepertoire and Arm-PCR of CDR3 regions yielded the TCR beta libraries. Via MiXCR, TCRdb re-called the multiplex PCR reads, giving one row per CDR3 protein. The data show 500,000 or so distinct CDR3 sequences, roughly 16% seen once. V was cut by 3 bases and J by 4 bases, with 10 bases left in between. The CDR3 covers 14 residues. The germline V gene has CDR1 LNHDA and CDR2 SQIVND (reference sequence). This sample also appeared in a second study, on T cells in Graves' hyperthyroidism and ophthalmopathy. This second study notes: Disease duration under 2 months; hyperthyroidism patients were aged 18 to 65. A model built on 13 V-J features separated ophthalmopathy from stable hyperthyroidism.

This TCR was recovered from a woman aged 40-60 years with Graves disease. The chain combines TRBV19 with TRBJ1-3, with D unresolved. The sequenced sample was peripheral blood mononuclear cells (PBMCs), obtained at new diagnosis, from a patient treated with antithyroid drugs. CDR3 bases: TGTGCCAGTAGTATGTTAGGATTCGGAAACACCATATATTTT. Translated: CASSMLGFGNTIYF.